This TCR beta chain was recorded in a study of blood T cell repertoires in COVID-19. Looked up from germline, CDR1 is WNHNN and CDR2 is SYGVQD (reference sequence). CDR3 length: 15 residues. V was pared by 4 bases and J by 4 bases, with 6 bases of the junction left unmatched. Libraries were prepared by immunoSEQ multiplex PCR; TCRdb keeps only in-frame clonotypes and omits some of them. The data hold 200,000 or so clones, with 89% observed a single time. The J gene is TRBJ2-7, the V gene TRBV10-1; TRBD1 agrees at 11 bases. This TCR was sampled from a woman between 35 and 50 years old with acute COVID-19. Specimen: PBMCs or T cells enriched from blood (not recorded which). CDR3 in DNA: TGCGCCAGCAGTGGATCCGGGACAGGGGGTTACGAGCAGTACTTC. This codes for CASSGSGTGGYEQYF.